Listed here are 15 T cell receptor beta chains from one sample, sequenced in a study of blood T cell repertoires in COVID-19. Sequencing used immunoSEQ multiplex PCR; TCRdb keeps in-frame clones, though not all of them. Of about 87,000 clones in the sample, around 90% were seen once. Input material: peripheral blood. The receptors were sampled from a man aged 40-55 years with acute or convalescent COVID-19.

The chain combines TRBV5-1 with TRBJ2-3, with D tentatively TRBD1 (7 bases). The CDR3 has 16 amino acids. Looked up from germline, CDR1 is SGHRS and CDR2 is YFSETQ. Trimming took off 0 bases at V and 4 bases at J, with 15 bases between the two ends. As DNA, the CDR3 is TGCGCCAGCAGCTTGGTACCGGCAGGGGGGTCAGATACGCAGTATTTT. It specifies CASSLVPAGGSDTQYF.

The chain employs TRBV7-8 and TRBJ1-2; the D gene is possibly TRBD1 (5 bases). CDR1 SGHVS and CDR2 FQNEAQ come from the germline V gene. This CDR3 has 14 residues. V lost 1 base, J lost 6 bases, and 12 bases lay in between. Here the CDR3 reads CASSLVRGVDGYTF. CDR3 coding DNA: TGTGCCAGCAGCTTAGTGCGGGGGGTTGATGGCTACACCTTC.

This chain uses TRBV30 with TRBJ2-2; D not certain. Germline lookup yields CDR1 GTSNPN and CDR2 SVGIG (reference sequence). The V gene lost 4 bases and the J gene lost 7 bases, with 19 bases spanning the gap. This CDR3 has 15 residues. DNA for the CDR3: TGTGCCTGGAACACCGGAAATTCTAGGTTCGGGGAGCTGTTTTTT. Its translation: CAWNTGNSRFGELFF.

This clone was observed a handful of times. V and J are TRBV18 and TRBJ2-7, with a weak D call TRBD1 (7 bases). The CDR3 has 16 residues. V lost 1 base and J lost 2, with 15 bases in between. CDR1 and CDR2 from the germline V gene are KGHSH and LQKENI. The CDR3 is CASSPRGGTDTYEQYF. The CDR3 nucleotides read TGTGCCAGCTCACCACGGGGCGGGACAGATACCTACGAGCAGTACTTC.

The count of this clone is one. CDR3 in amino acids: CSASTEDRASPLHF. CDR3 DNA: TGCAGTGCTAGTACTGAGGACAGGGCTTCACCCCTCCACTTT. The chain recombines TRBV20-1 with TRBJ1-6, with TRBD1 matching 8 bases. Germline values: CDR1 DFQATT, CDR2 SNEGSKA (reference sequence). Germline trimming cut 3 bases from V and 9 bases from J; bases unmatched to any gene: 7. This CDR3 spans 14 amino acids.

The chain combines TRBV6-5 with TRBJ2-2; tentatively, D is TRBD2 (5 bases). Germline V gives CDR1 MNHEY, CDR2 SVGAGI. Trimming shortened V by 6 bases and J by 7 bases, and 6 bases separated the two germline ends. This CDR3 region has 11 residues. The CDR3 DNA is TGTGCCAGCAGGGAGGTCGGGGAGCTGTTTTTT. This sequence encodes CASREVGELFF.

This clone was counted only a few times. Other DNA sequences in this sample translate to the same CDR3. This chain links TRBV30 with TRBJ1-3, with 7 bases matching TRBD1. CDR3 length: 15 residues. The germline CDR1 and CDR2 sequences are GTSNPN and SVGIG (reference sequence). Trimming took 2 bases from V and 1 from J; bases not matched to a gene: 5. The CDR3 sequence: CAWSRDSGSGNTIYF. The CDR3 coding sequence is TGTGCCTGGAGTCGGGACAGCGGTTCTGGAAACACCATATATTTT.

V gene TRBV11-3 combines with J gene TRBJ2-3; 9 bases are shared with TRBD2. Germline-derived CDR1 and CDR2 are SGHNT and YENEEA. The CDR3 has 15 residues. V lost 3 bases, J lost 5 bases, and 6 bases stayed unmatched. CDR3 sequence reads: CASSLREGLGDTQYF. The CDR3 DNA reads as TGTGCCAGCAGCTTGCGGGAGGGCTTAGGAGATACGCAGTATTTT.

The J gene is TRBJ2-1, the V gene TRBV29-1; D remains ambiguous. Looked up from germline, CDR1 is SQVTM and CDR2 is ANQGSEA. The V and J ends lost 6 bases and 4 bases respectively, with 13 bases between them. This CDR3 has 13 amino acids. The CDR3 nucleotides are TGCAGCGTCCTGACCGGGTCGTACAATGAGCAGTTCTTC. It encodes CSVLTGSYNEQFF.

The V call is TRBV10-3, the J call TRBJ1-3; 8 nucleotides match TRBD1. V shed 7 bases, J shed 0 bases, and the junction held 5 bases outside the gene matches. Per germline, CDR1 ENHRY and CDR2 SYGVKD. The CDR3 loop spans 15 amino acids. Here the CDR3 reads CAITQGASSGNTIYF. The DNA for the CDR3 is TGTGCCATCACTCAGGGGGCAAGCTCTGGAAACACCATATATTTT.

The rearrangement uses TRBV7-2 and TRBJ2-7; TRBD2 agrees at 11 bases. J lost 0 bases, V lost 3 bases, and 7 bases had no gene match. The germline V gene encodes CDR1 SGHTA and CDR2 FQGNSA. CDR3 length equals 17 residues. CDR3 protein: CASSLLLAGGISYEQYF. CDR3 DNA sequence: TGTGCCAGCAGCTTGTTGCTAGCGGGGGGTATCTCCTACGAGCAGTACTTC.

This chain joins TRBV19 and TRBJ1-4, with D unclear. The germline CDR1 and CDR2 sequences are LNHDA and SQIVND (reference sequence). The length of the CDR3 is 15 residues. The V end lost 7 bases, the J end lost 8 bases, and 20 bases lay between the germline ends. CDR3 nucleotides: TGTGCCAGTAAAATCAGCGGCCTGAGGGAGGAAAAACTGTTTTTT. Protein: CASKISGLREEKLFF.

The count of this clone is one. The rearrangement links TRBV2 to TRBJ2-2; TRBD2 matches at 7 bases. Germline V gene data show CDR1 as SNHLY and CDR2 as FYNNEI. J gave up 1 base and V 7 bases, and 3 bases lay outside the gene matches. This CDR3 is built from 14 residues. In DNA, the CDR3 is TGTGCCAGCAATCGCGGGGGGAACACCGGGGAGCTGTTTTTT. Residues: CASNRGGNTGELFF. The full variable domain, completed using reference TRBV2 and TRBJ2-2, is EPEVTQTPSHQVTQMGQEVILRCVPISNHLYFYWYRQILGQKVEFLVSFYNNEISEKSEIFDDQFSVERPDGSNFTLKIRSTKLEDSAMYFCASNRGGNTGELFFGEGSRLTVL.

CDR3 sequence: CAWSVLLAGGETQYF. The CDR3 DNA sequence: TGTGCCTGGAGTGTACTCCTAGCGGGGGGAGAGACCCAGTACTTC. This chain connects TRBV30 to TRBJ2-5; 11 bases agree with TRBD2. The V gene end was trimmed by 0 bases and the J gene end by 4 bases; junction bases not matched to a gene: 4. Germline assignment: CDR1 GTSNPN and CDR2 SVGIG (reference sequence). The CDR3 contains 15 residues.

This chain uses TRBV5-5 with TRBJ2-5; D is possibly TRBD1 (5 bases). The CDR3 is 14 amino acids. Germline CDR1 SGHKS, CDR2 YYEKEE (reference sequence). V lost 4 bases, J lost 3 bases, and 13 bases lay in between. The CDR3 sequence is CASSQQDLKETQYF. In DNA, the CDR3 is TGTGCCAGCAGCCAACAGGATCTAAAAGAGACCCAGTACTTC.